Sequencing of this T cell receptor beta chain was carried out in a study of cytomegalovirus exposure and HLA in healthy donors. Study-level background: The roughly 120 validation repertoires matched the approximately 700 first-cohort repertoires in platform, a later analysis reported.

CDR3 length: 15 amino acids. The germline V gene encodes CDR1 SGDLS and CDR2 YYNGEE. Trimming removed 3 bases from V and 7 bases from J, with 14 bases in between. Data came from immunoSEQ multiplex PCR; TCRdb stores just in-frame clones and leaves some out. The repertoire includes 100,000 to 150,000 clones, 70% to 90% of them detected once, and 1.5% to 2% sits in the top ten. Study conclusions and caveats: Cytomegalovirus-associated TCR beta chains were listed, numbering 164.

For this clone: Its antigen is not identified.

The V call is TRBV9, the J call TRBJ1-6, with D perhaps TRBD1 (5 bases). Sequencing was done on a sample of PBMCs. The receptor was isolated from a woman aged 18-35 years in good health and CMV-seronegative. The CDR3 sequence: CASSGAVTANSPLHF. The CDR3 nucleotides read TGTGCCAGCAGCGGTGCGGTGACAGCCAATTCACCCCTCCACTTT. The whole variable domain, filled in from reference TRBV9 and TRBJ1-6, reads DSGVTQTPKHLITATGQRVTLRCSPRSGDLSVYWYQQSLDQGLQFLIQYYNGEERAKGNILERFSAQQFPDLHSELNLSSLELGDSALYFCASSGAVTANSPLHFGNGTRLTVT.